These 3 T cell receptor beta chains share one sample of origin, sequenced in a study of PD-1 blockade in classical Hodgkin lymphoma. Relapse after autologous stem cell transplantation occurred in every patient, and brentuximab vedotin exposure varied. Sequenced by immunoSEQ multiplex PCR; TCRdb stores in-frame clones only, minus some. The table records approximately 41,000 clones, roughly 86% of them present only once. Sequencing used peripheral blood mononuclear cells (PBMCs), obtained before the second cycle of nivolumab. The receptor set was obtained from a human donor with classical Hodgkin lymphoma.

The J gene is TRBJ1-2, the V gene TRBV9, with TRBD1 as a possible D gene (5 bases). The germline V and J ends were trimmed by 4 bases and 8 bases, with 15 bases remaining between them. This CDR3 contains 13 residues. Germline CDR1 SGDLS, CDR2 YYNGEE. Written as DNA, the CDR3 is TGTGCCAGCAGCCCCTGGGGGGAGAGGGGCTACACCTTC. Encoded protein: CASSPWGERGYTF.

V gene TRBV5-1 combines with J gene TRBJ1-6; the D gene is possibly TRBD1 (5 bases). CDR1 and CDR2 (germline): SGHRS, YFSETQ. V gave up 2 bases and J gave up 9 bases, with 15 bases separating them. The CDR3 is 15 amino acids. CDR3 region: CASSFSGGSISPLHF. In DNA form, the CDR3 reads TGCGCCAGCAGCTTTTCGGGGGGTTCGATTTCACCCCTCCACTTT.

The V call is TRBV6-1, the J call TRBJ2-7; D unclear. The germline V and J ends were trimmed by 4 bases and 2 bases, with 12 bases remaining between them. Germline CDR1 and CDR2: MNHNS and SASEGT. The CDR3 contains 14 residues. CDR3 coding DNA: TGTGCCAGCAGTGCGTCAGGTGGACCCTACGAGCAGTACTTC. The encoded protein is CASSASGGPYEQYF.